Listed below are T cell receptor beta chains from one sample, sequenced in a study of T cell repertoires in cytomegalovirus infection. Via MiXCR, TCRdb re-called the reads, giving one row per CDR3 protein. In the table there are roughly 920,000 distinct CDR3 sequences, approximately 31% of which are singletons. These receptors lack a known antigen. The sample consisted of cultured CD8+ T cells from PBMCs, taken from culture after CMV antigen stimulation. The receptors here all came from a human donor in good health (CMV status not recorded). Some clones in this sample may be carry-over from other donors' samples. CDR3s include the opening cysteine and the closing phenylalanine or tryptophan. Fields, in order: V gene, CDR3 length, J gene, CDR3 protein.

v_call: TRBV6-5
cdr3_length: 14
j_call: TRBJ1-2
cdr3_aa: CASTNPGAIDGYTF

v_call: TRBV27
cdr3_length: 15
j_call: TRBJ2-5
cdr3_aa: CASSLRGTYQETQYF

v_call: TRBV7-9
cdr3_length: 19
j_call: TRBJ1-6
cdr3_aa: CASSPPGTGALNPNSPLHF

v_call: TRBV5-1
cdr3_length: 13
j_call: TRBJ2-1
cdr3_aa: CASSLAEGIEQFF

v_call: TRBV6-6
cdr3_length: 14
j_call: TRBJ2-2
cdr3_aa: CASSYSTDPGELFF

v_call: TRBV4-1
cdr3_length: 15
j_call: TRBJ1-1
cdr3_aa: CASSQAAQGPTEAFF

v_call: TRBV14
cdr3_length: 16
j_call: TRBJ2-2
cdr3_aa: CASSQESGVRTGELFF

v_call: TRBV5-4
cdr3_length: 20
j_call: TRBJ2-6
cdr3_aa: CASSPGGGIPRGSGANVLTF

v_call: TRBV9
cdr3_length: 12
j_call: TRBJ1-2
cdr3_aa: CASSPQGNGYTF

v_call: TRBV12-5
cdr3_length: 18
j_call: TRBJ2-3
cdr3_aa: CASGFSLAAQTDTDTQYF

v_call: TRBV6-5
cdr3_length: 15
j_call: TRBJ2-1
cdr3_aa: CASSYRRDRVNEQFF

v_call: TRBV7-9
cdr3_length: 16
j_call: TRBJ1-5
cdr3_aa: CASSVGTGMRNQPQHF

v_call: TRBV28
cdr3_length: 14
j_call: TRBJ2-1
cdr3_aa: CASSSRQEGHEQFF

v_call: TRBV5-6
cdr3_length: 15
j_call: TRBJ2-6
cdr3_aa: CASSLRGFGANVLTF

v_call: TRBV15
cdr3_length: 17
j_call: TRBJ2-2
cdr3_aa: CATSRDPTGARTGELFF

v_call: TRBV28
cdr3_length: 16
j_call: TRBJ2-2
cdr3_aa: CASSLPQRGLTGELFF

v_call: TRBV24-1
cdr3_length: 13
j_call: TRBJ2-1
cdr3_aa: CATSDFAVGEQFF

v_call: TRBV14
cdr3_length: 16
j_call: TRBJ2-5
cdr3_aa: CASSPRTGAPQETQYF

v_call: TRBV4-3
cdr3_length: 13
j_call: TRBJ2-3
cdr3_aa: CASSQGSGGTQYF

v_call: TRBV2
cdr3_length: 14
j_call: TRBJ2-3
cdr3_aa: CASRDMAGTDTQYF

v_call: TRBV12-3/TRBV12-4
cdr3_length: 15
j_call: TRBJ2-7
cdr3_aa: CASSSLAGPPYEQYF

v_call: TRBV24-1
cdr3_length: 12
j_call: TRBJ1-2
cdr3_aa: CATSDQWYGYTF

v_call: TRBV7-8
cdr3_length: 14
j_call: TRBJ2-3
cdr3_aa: CASRMRRATDTQYF

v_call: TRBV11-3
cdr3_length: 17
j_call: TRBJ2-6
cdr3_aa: CASSLGTGATGANVLTF

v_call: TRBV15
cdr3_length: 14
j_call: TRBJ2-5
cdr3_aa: CATRTGGAGETQYF

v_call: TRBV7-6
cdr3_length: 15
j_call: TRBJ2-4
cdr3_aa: CASSSPGTAKNIQYF

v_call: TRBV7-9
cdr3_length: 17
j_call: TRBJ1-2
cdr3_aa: CASSFYSWGLAGYGYTF

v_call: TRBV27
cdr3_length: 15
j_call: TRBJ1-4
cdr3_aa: CASSPFPGKTEKLFF

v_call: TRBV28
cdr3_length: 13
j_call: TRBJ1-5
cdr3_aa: CASHLESNQPQHF

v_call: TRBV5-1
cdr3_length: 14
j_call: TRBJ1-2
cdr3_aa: CASSLAGINYGYTF

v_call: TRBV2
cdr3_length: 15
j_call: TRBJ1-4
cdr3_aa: CASREWTALTEKLFF

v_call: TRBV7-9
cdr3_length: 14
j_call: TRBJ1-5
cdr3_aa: CASSQVGGNQPQHF

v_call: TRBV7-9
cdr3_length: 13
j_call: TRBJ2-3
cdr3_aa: CASSLETEDTQYF

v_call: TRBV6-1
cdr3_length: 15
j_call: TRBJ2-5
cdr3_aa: CASSPGGGVGETQYF

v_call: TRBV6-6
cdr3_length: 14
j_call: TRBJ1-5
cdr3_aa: CASSPRQGGEAQHF

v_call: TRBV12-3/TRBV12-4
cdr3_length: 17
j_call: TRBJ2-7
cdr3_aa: CASRGGGGQVLSYEQYF

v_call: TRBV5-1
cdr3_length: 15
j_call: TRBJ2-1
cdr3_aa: CASSYGTGDRNEQFF

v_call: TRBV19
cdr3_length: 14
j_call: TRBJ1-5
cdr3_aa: CASTASGVNQPQHF

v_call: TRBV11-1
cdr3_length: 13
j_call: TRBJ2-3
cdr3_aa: CASRLRGRDTQYF

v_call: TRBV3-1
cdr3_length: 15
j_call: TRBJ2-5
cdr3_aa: CASSSTALAEETQYF

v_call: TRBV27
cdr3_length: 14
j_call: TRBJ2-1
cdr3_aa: CASSRTRRGNEQFF

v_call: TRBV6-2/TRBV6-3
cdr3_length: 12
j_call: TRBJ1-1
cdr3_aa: CASSRDYTEAFF